This T cell receptor (beta chain) was observed in a study of CD8 T cells in ankylosing spondylitis. Overall study findings and caveats: Significantly higher representation of disease-linked clones was reported for matched ankylosing spondylitis synovial fluid. Within peripheral blood, clones linked to disease were CD8+ and relatively rare. One TCR beta motif, made up of under ten highly homologous variants, appeared characteristic of ankylosing spondylitis blood.

The authors made TCR beta libraries by quantitative 5'-RACE with molecular barcodes. In TCRdb, the 5' RACE reads were re-called with MiXCR into one record per CDR3 protein. Of about 540,000 distinct CDR3 sequences listed, about 13% are singletons. A note on this clonotype: The antigen is not known.

The CDR3 consists of 16 residues. Germline CDR1 is MNHNS and CDR2 is SASEGT. Trimming cost V 0 bases and J 2 bases, with 11 bases left between them. This chain links TRBV6-1 with TRBJ1-5; no reliable D call. This TCR derives from a male donor with ankylosing spondylitis. The specimen was blood, either unsorted or a sorted T cell fraction (not recorded which). In nucleotides, the CDR3 is TGTGCCAGCAGTGAAGCGGTCGGACGGGGCAATCAGCCCCAGCATTTT. The encoded protein is CASSEAVGRGNQPQHF.